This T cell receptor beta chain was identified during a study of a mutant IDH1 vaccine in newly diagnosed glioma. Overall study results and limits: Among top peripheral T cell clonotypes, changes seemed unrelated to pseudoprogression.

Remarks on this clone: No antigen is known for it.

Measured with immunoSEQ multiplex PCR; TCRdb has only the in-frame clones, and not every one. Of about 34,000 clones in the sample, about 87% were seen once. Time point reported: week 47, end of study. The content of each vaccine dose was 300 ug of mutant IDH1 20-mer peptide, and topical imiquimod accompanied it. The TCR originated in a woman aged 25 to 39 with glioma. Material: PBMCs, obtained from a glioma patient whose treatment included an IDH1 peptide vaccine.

The CDR3 spells CASSSSHRGAQETQYF. The CDR3 coding sequence is TGTGCCAGCAGCTCTTCCCACAGGGGGGCCCAAGAGACCCAGTACTTC. The chain joins TRBV7-9 to TRBJ2-5, with 8 bases that match TRBD1. Trimming took 4 bases from V and 1 from J; bases not matched to a gene: 8. The CDR3 runs to 16 residues. Germline assignment: CDR1 SEHNR and CDR2 FQNEAQ (reference sequence). Full variable domain (rest looked up from reference TRBV7-9 and TRBJ2-5): DTGVSQNPRHKITKRGQNVTFRCDPISEHNRLYWYRQTLGQGPEFLTYFQNEAQLEKSRLLSDRFSAERPKGSFSTLEIQRTEQGDSAMYLCASSSSHRGAQETQYFGPGTRLLVL.